This T cell receptor (beta chain) was identified in a study of graft-versus-host responses after intestinal transplantation. Overall study: Recipients underwent multivisceral, liver-intestinal, or isolated intestinal transplants. Recipients uniformly received anti-thymocyte globulin induction, followed by tacrolimus and steroids for three to four years. General study results and limits: Recipient marrow contained GvH clones, some of which appeared first in ileum or blood.

A word on this clone: No antigen is known for it.

Clones were read by immunoSEQ multiplex PCR, and TCRdb kept only the in-frame ones, dropping some. Of some 86,000 clones in the sample, over 80% are singletons; the top ten hold approximately 5.5%. The V gene end was trimmed by 6 bases and the J gene end by 4 bases; junction bases not matched to a gene: 11. The CDR3 is made up of 15 amino acids. Germline CDR1 MGHDK, CDR2 SYGVNS. The receptor's source is a human donor who received an intestinal transplant. Sequenced material: unstimulated CD8+ T cells sorted from spleen or lymph node cells, taken before intestinal transplant. The rearrangement joins TRBV25-1 to TRBJ2-7; 8 positions match TRBD2. In DNA form, the CDR3 reads TGTGCCAGCAGCATAGGACTAGCTGGGCCATACGAGCAGTACTTC. Translation gives CASSIGLAGPYEQYF.